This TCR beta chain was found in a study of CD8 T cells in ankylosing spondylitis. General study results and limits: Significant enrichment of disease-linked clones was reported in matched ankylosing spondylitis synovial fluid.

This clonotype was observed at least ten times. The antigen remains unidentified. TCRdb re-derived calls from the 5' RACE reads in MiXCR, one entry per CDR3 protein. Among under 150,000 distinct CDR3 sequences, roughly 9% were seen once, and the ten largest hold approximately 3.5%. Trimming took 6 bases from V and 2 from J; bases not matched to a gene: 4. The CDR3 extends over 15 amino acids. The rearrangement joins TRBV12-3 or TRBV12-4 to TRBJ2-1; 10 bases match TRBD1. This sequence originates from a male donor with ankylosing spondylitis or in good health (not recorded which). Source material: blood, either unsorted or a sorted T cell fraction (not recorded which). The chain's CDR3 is CASSPGQGAYNEQFF. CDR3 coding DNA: TGTGCCAGCAGCCCTGGACAGGGGGCCTACAATGAGCAGTTCTTC.